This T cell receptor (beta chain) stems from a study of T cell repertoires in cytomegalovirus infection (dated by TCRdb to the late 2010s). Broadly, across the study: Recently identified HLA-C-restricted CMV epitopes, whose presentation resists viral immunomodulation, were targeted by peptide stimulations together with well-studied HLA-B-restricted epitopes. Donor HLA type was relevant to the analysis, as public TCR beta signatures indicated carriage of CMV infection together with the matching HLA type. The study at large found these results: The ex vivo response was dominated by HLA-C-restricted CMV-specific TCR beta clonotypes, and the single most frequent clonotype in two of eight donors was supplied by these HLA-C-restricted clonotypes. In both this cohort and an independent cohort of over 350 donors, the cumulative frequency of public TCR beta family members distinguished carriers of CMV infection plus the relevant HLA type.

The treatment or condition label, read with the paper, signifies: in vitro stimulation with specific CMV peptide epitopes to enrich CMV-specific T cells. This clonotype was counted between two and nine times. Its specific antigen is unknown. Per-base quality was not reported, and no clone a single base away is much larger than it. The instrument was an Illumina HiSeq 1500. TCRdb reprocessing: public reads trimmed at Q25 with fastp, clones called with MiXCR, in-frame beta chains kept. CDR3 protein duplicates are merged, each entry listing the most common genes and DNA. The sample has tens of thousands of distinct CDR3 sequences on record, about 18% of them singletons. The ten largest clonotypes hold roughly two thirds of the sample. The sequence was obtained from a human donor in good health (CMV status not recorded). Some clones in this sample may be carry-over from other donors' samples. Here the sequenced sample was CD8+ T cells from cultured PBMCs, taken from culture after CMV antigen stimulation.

Read as DNA, the sequence is TGTGCCAGCAGTAGCGTGGGAGGGGGAATGAACACTGAAGCTTTCTTT. It codes for CASSSVGGGMNTEAFF. The chain links TRBV7-9 with TRBJ1-1; tentative D gene TRBD1, with 6 bases matching. The germline V gene encodes CDR1 SEHNR and CDR2 FQNEAQ (reference sequence). Trimming removed 6 bases from V and 0 bases from J, leaving 17 bases between the germline ends. Including the terminal cysteine and phenylalanine, the CDR3 comprises 16 residues. Just CDR3 DNA is preserved here, 48 bases in frame from base 1.